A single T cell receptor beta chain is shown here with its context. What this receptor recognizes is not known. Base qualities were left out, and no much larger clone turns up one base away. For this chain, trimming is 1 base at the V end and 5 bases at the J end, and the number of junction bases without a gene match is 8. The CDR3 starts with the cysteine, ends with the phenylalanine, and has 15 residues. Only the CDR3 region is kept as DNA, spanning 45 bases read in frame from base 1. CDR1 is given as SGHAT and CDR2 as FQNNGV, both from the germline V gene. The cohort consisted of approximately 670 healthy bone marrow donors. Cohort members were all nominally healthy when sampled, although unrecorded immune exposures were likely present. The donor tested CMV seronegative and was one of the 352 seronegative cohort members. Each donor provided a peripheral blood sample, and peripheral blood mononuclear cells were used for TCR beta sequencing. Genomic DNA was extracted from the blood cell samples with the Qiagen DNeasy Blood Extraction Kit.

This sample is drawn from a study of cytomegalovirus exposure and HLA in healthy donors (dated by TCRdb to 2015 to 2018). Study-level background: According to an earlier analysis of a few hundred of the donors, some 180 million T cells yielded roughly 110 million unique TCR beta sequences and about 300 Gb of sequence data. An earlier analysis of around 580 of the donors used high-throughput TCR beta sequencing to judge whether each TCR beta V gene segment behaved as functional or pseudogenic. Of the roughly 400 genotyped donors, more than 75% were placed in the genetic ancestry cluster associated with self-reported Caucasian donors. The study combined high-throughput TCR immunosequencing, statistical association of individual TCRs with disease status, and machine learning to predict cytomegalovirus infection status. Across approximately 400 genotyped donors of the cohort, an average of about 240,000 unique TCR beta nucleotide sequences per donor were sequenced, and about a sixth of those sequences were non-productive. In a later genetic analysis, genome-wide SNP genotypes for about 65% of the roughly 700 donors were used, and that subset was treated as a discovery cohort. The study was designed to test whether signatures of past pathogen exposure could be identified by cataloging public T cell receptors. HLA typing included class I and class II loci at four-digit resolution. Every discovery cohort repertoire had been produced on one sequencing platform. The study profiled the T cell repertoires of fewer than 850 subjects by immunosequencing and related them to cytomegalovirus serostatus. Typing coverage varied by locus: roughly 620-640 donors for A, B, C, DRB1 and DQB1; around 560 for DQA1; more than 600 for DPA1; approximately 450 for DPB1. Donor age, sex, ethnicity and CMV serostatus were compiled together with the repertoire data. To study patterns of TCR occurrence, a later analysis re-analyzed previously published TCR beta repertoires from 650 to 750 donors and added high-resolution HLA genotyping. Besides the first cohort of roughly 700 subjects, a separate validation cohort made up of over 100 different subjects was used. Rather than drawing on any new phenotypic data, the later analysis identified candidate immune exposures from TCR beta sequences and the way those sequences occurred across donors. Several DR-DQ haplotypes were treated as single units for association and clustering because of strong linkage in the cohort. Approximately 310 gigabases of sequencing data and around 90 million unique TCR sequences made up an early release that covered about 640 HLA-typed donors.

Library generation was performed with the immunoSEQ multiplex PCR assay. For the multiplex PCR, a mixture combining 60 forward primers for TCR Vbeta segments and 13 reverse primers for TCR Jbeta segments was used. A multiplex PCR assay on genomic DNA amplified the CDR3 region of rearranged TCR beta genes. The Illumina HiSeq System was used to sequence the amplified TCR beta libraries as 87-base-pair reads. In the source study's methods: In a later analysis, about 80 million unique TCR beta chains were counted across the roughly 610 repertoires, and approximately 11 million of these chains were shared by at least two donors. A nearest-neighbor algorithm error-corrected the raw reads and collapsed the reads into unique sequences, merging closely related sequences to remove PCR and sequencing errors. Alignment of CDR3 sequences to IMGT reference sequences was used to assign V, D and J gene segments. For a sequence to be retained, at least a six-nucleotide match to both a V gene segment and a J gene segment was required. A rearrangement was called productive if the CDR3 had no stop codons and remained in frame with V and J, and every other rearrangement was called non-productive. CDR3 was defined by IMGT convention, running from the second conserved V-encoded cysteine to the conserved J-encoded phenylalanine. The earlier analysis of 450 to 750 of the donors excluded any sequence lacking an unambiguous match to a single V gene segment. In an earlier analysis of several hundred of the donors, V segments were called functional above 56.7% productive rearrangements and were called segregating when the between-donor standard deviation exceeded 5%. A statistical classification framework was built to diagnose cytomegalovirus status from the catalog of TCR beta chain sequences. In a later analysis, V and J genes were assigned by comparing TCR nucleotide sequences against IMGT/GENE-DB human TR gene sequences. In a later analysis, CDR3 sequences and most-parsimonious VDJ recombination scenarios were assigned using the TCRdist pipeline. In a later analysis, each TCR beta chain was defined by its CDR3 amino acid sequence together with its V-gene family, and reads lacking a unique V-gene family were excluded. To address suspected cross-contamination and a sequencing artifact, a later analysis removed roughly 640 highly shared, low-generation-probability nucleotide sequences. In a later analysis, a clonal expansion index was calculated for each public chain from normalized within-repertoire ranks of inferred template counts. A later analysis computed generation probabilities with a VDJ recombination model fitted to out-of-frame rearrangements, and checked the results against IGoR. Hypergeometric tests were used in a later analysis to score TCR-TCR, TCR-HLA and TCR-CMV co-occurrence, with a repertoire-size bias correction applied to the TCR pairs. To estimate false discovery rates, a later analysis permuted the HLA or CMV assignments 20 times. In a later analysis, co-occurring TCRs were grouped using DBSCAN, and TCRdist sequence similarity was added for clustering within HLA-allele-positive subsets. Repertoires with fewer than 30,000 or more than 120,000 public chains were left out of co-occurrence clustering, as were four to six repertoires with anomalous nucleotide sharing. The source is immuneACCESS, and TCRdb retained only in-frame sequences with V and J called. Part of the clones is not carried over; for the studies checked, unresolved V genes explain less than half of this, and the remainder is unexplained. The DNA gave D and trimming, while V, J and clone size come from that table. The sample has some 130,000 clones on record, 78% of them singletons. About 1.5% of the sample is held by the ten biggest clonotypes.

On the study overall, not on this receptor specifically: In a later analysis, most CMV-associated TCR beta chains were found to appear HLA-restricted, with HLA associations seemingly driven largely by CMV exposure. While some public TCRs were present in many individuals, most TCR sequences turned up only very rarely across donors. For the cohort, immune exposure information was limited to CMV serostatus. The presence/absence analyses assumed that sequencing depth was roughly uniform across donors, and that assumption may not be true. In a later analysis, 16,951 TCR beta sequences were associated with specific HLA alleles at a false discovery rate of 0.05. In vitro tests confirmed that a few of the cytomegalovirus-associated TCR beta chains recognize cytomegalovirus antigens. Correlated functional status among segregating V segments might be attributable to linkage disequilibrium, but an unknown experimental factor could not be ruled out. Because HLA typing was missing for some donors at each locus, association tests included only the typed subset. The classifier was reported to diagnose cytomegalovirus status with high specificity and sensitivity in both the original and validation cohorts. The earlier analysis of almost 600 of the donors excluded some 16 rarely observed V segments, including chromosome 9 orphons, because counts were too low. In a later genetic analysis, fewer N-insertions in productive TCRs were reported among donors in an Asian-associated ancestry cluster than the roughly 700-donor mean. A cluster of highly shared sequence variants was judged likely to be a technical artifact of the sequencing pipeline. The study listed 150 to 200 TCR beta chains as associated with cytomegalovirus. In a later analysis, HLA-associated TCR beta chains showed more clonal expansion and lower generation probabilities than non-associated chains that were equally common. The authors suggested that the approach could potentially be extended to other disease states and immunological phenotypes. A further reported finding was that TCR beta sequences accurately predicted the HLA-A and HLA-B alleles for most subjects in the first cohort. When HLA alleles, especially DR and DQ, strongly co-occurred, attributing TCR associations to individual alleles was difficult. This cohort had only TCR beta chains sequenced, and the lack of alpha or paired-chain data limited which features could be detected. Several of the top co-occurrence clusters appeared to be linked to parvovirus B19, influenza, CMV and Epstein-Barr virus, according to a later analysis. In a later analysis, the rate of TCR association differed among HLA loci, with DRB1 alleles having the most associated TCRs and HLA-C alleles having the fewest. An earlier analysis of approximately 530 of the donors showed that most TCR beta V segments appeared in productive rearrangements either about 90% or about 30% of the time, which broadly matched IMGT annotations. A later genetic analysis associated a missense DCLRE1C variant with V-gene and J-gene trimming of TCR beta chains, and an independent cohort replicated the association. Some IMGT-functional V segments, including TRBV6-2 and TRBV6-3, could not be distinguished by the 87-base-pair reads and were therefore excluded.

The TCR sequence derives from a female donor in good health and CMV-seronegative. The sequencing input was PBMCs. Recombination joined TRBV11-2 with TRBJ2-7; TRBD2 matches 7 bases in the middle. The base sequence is TGTGCCAGCAGCTTAGGGGGGGGAGGGCCAGACGAGCAGTACTTC. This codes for CASSLGGGGPDEQYF. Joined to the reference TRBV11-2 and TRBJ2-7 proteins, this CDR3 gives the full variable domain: EAGVAQSPRYKIIEKRQSVAFWCNPISGHATLYWYQQILGQGPKLLIQFQNNGVVDDSQLPKDRFSAERLKGVDSTLKIQPAKLEDSAVYLCASSLGGGGPDEQYFGPGTRLTVT.